What follows describes a single T cell receptor (beta chain). Its antigen is still unknown. Treatment reported: approximately 10-day PBMC culture with coronavirus spike peptide pools or control peptides (ViraFEST assay). Using peptide pools, antigen-specific T cells were expanded in ViraFEST before TCRs were sequenced. This sample was included in a study of vaccination and CD4 T cells after COVID-19. On the study more broadly: For post-vaccine samples, collection took place a median around 73 days after dose two, ranging from 14 to 241. Spike peptides, overlapping and drawn from SARS-CoV-2, HCoV-NL63, HCoV-OC43 and HCoV-229E, were used to stimulate cells.

An Oncomine TCR Beta short-read assay was used to sequence the DNA from cultured CD4+ T cells. MiXCR was run by TCRdb on the PCR reads, yielding one entry per CDR3 protein. This table holds fewer than 9,000 distinct CDR3 sequences, less than 80% found once. The CDR3 contains 14 residues. From germline, CDR1 is LNHDA and CDR2 SQIVND (reference sequence). V lost 3 bases, J lost 1 base, and 9 bases lay in between. The chain combines TRBV19 with TRBJ1-2, with D perhaps matching TRBD1 (6 bases). The sequencing input was CD4+ T cells from blood, cultured in vitro. This TCR derives from a human donor who had recovered from COVID-19. CDR3 DNA sequence: TGTGCCAGTAGTATGCGGGGGCGTAACTATGGCTACACCTTC. Amino acids: CASSMRGRNYGYTF.